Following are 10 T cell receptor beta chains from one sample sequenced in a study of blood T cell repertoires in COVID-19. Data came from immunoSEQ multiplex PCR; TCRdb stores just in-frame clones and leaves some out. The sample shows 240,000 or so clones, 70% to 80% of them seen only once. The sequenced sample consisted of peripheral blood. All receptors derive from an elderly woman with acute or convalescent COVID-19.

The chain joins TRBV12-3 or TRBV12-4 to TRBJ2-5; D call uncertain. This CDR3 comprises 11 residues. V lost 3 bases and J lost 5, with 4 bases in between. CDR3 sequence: CASSLGETQYF. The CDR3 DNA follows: TGTGCCAGCAGTTTGGGCGAGACCCAGTACTTC.

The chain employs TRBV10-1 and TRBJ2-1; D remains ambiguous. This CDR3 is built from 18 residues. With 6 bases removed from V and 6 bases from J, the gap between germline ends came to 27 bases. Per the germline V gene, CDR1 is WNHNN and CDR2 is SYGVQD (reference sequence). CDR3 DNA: TGCGCCAGCAGACTTTCGACCTTCCTAGTTATATACTTCAATGAGCAGTTCTTC. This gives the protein CASRLSTFLVIYFNEQFF.

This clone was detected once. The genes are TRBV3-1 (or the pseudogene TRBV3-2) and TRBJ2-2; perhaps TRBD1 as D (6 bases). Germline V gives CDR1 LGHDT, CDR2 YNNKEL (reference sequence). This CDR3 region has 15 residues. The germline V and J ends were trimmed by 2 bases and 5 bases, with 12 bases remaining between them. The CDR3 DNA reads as TGTGCCAGCAGCCAAAGGGGGAGTAAAACCGGGGAGCTGTTTTTT. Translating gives CASSQRGSKTGELFF.

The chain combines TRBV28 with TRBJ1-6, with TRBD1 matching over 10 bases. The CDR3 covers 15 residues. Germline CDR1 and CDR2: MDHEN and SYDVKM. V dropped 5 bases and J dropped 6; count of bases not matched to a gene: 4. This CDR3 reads CASSTGQGSNSPLHF. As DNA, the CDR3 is TGTGCCAGCAGTACGGGACAGGGGAGTAATTCACCCCTCCACTTT. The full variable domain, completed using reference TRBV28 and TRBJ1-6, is DVKVTQSSRYLVKRTGEKVFLECVQDMDHENMFWYRQDPGLGLRLIYFSYDVKMKEKGDIPEGYSVSREKKERFSLILESASTNQTSMYLCASSTGQGSNSPLHFGNGTRLTVT.

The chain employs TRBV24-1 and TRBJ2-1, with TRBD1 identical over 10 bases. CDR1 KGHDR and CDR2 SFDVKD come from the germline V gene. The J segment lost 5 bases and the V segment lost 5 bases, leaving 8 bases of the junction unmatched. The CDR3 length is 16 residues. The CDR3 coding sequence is TGTGCCACCAGTGCGCCCGGGACAGGGGCTAACAATGAGCAGTTCTTC. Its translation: CATSAPGTGANNEQFF.

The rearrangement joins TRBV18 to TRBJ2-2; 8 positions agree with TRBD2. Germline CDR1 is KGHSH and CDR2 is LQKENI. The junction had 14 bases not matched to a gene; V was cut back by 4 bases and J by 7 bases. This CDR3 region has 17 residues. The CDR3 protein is CASSQGLASEPIGELFF. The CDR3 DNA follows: TGTGCCAGCTCACAAGGACTAGCCAGTGAACCCATCGGGGAGCTGTTTTTT.

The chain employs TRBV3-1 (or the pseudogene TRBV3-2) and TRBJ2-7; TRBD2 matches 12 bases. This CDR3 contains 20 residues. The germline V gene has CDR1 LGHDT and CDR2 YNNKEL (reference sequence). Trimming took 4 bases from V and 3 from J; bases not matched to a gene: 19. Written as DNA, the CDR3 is TGTGCCAGCAGCCCAAACCCCCTAGGACTAGCGGGGATTCAGGGCTACGAGCAGTACTTC. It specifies CASSPNPLGLAGIQGYEQYF.

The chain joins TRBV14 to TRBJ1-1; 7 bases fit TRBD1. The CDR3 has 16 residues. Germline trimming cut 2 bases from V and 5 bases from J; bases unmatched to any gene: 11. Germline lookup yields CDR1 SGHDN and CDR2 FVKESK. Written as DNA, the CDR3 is TGTGCCAGCAGCCAATTATTGGCAGGGGGTGAGACTGAAGCTTTCTTT. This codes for CASSQLLAGGETEAFF.

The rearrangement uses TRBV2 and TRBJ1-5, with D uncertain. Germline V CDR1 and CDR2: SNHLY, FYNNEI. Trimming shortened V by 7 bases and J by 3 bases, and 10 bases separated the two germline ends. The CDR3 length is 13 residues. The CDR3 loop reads CASIRELNQPQHF. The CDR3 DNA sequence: TGTGCCAGCATAAGGGAGCTCAATCAGCCCCAGCATTTT.

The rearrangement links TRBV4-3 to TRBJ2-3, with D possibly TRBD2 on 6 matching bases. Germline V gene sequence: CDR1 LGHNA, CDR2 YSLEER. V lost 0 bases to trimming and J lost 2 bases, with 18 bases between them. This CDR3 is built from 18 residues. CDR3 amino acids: CASSQEYRTTEYTDTQYF. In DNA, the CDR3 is TGCGCCAGCAGCCAAGAGTATAGGACTACAGAATACACAGATACGCAGTATTTT.